The next 6 T cell receptor beta chains were all read from a single sample in a study of OX40 agonist ivuxolimab in advanced cancers. Method: immunoSEQ multiplex PCR; TCRdb's copy keeps in-frame clones and lacks some. The repertoire includes some 61,000 clones, 90% of them detected once, and roughly 5% sits in the top ten. Sequencing used CD4+ or CD8+ T cells sorted from blood, obtained in a trial of the OX40 agonist ivuxolimab. These receptors were obtained from an adult with an advanced solid tumor such as melanoma, head and neck, liver or kidney cancer.

The rearrangement links TRBV15 to TRBJ2-1; TRBD2 might be the D (6 bases). Trimming removed 0 bases at V and 2 bases at J, with 11 bases between. CDR1 and CDR2 (germline): LNHNV, YYDKDF (reference sequence). The CDR3 contains 16 residues. CDR3 DNA: TGTGCCACCAGCAGAGAGGTAGCGGACGCCTACAATGAGCAGTTCTTC. Residues: CATSREVADAYNEQFF.

The chain uses TRBV19 and TRBJ2-2; no clear D. Trimming removed 3 bases at V and 2 bases at J, with 7 bases between. This CDR3 spans 14 amino acids. In germline, CDR1 is LNHDA, CDR2 SQIVND (reference sequence). CDR3 nucleotide sequence: TGTGCCAGTAGTATGGGCGGAAACACCGGGGAGCTGTTTTTT. Translating gives CASSMGGNTGELFF.

The chain is built from TRBV2 and TRBJ2-2, with D perhaps matching TRBD1 or TRBD2 (5 bases each). Trimming removed 6 bases at V and 1 base at J, with 12 bases between. Germline CDR1 is SNHLY and CDR2 is FYNNEI. The CDR3 is made up of 15 amino acids. The CDR3: CASRLRDLNTGELFF. The CDR3 region has the DNA TGTGCCAGCAGGCTCCGGGACCTGAACACCGGGGAGCTGTTTTTT. The full variable domain, completed using reference TRBV2 and TRBJ2-2, is EPEVTQTPSHQVTQMGQEVILRCVPISNHLYFYWYRQILGQKVEFLVSFYNNEISEKSEIFDDQFSVERPDGSNFTLKIRSTKLEDSAMYFCASRLRDLNTGELFFGEGSRLTVL.

The V call is TRBV10-2, the J call TRBJ1-1; no definite D call. V was trimmed by 0 bases and J by 4 bases, leaving 9 bases between them. The CDR3 extends over 14 amino acids. The V gene's germline CDR1 is WSHSY and CDR2 SAAADI. CDR3 protein: CASSESGRATEAFF. For the CDR3, the DNA is TGCGCCAGCAGTGAGTCCGGAAGGGCCACTGAAGCTTTCTTT.

The chain has TRBV14 and TRBJ1-2; D unclear. V was pared by 3 bases and J by 8 bases, with 13 bases between. The V gene's germline CDR1 is SGHDN and CDR2 FVKESK. This CDR3 has 13 amino acids. CDR3: CASSQTRREGYTF. The CDR3 DNA is TGTGCCAGCAGCCAGACTCGCCGGGAGGGCTACACCTTC.

The genes are TRBV5-8 and TRBJ2-1; 15 positions match TRBD2. The ends lost 0 bases at V and 6 bases at J; junction bases unmatched: 7. The CDR3 consists of 18 residues. Germline CDR1 reads SGHTS; CDR2 reads YDEGEE. The CDR3 loop is CASSLDLGLAGGTNEQFF. The CDR3 coding sequence is TGTGCCAGCAGCTTGGATCTCGGACTAGCGGGAGGGACCAATGAGCAGTTCTTC.